The 9 T cell receptor beta chains below come from one sample, sequenced in a study of T cells in Graves' hyperthyroidism and ophthalmopathy. Using RNA transcripts as the source, TCR beta CDR3 regions were amplified. The HTBI primer set served for first-round RT-PCR of the TCR CDR3. MiXCR was run by TCRdb on the multiplex PCR reads, yielding one entry per CDR3 protein. The sample contains hundreds of thousands of distinct CDR3 sequences, around 13% of which appear only once. The source material was blood. These TCRs come from a woman in her thirties with Graves' hyperthyroidism.

This clonotype has a count of ten or more. This chain connects TRBV11-2 to TRBJ2-5, with D perhaps matching TRBD2 (6 bases). Germline CDR1 is SGHAT and CDR2 is FQNNGV. V lost 6 bases and J 3 bases, leaving 17 bases between the germline ends. This CDR3 spans 15 amino acids. CDR3 in amino acids: CASSRGTVGEETQYF. CDR3 sequence (DNA): TGTGCCAGCAGTCGGGGGACTGTCGGAGAAGAGACCCAGTACTTC. Full variable domain (missing parts from reference TRBV11-2 and TRBJ2-5): EAGVAQSPRYKIIEKRQSVAFWCNPISGHATLYWYQQILGQGPKLLIQFQNNGVVDDSQLPKDRFSAERLKGVDSTLKIQPAKLEDSAVYLCASSRGTVGEETQYFGPGTRLLVL.

This clonotype was counted only a few times. The chain uses TRBV7-8 and TRBJ1-2; 9 nucleotides agree with TRBD1. Looked up from germline, CDR1 is SGHVS and CDR2 is FQNEAQ. V gave up 5 bases and J gave up 4 bases; unmatched junction bases: 17. The CDR3 is made up of 18 amino acids. The CDR3 DNA is TGTGCCAGCAGCCCAACAGGGGGCGCCTTTGGGTCCCTCTATGGCTACACCTTC. Protein product: CASSPTGGAFGSLYGYTF.

This clonotype was observed a few times. The chain joins TRBV28 to TRBJ2-3; TRBD2 aligns across 7 bases. V was clipped by 7 bases and J by 1 base; unmatched bases: 11. This CDR3 has 16 amino acids. CDR1 and CDR2 (germline): MDHEN, SYDVKM. The CDR3 nucleotides read TGTGCCAGCATCGGGGGGAGCCTGGGCGGCACAGATACGCAGTATTTT. It codes for CASIGGSLGGTDTQYF.

In this sample, this clonotype turned up many times. The chain has TRBV7-9 and TRBJ2-3; D remains unclear. The germline V gene has CDR1 SEHNR and CDR2 FQNEAQ (reference sequence). This CDR3 contains 15 residues. Trimming pared 5 bases from V and 2 bases from J, leaving 14 bases between. CDR3 coding DNA: TGTGCCAGCAGCGGCGGCCGACTGGTCACAGATACGCAGTATTTT. Protein sequence: CASSGGRLVTDTQYF.

V is TRBV29-1 and J is TRBJ2-7; the match to TRBD2 covers 11 bases. In germline, CDR1 is SQVTM, CDR2 ANQGSEA. CDR3 length: 13 amino acids. Trimming removed 7 bases from V and 2 bases from J; junction bases left unmatched: 4. CDR3 amino acids: CSAGTSGPYEQYF. The CDR3 DNA reads as TGCAGCGCTGGGACTAGCGGACCCTACGAGCAGTACTTC.

This clonotype was counted between two and nine times. The V call is TRBV5-1, the J call TRBJ2-3, with TRBD2 matching over 9 bases. V shed 3 bases and J 1 base; nucleotides not matched to a gene: 9. The CDR3 consists of 17 residues. Per the germline V gene, CDR1 is SGHRS and CDR2 is YFSETQ. CDR3 sequence reads: CASSSGLLAGRTDTQYF. The CDR3 DNA is TGCGCCAGCAGCTCTGGACTTCTAGCGGGACGCACAGATACGCAGTATTTT.

The rearrangement joins TRBV11-2 to TRBJ2-1, with a weak D call TRBD1 (5 bases). V lost 1 base to trimming and J lost 6 bases, with 19 bases between them. Germline CDR1 reads SGHAT; CDR2 reads FQNNGV. CDR3 size: 17 residues. The CDR3, as DNA: TGTGCCAGCAGCTTAGGAGTATCAGGGATCACGGGCAATGAGCAGTTCTTC. It translates to CASSLGVSGITGNEQFF. Complete variable domain (other parts from reference TRBV11-2 and TRBJ2-1): EAGVAQSPRYKIIEKRQSVAFWCNPISGHATLYWYQQILGQGPKLLIQFQNNGVVDDSQLPKDRFSAERLKGVDSTLKIQPAKLEDSAVYLCASSLGVSGITGNEQFFGPGTRLTVL.

This clonotype has ten or more counts. The chain combines TRBV12-3 or TRBV12-4 with TRBJ2-1, with D unclear. The CDR3 contains 15 residues. V shed 2 bases and J shed 0 bases, with 8 bases lying between them. This CDR3 is CASSLTGYSYNEQFF. CDR3 DNA sequence: TGTGCCAGCAGTTTAACCGGTTACTCCTACAATGAGCAGTTCTTC.

About this clonotype itself: Its ends do not fully match the called genes, so a read error is possible. CDR3 DNA sequence: TGTGCCAGCTCACCCGTCTTAGACACTGAAGCTTTTTTT. Protein: CASSPVLDTEAFF. This sequence joins TRBV18 and TRBJ1-1; unclear D gene. Germline values: CDR1 KGHSH, CDR2 LQKENI. The CDR3 extends over 13 amino acids.